This T cell receptor beta chain was obtained from a study of human T cells and chemical hapten exposure. TCRdb re-called the RACE reads with MiXCR, one entry per CDR3 protein. In the table there are 300,000 to 450,000 distinct CDR3 sequences, around 5.5% of which are singletons. Time point of the sample: pre-sensitization, week 0. Treatment specified: therapeutic diphenylcyclopropenone sensitization with weekly scalp DPC. Every donor had alopecia and was 18 to 70 years old; all were suitable for DPC. CDR3 length: 18 amino acids. Losses at the gene ends were 0 bases for V and 1 base for J; bases not matched to a gene: 11. CDR1 is SGHNT and CDR2 is YYREEE in the germline V gene (reference sequence).

The material was whole blood, obtained in connection with sensitization to the hapten diphenylcyclopropenone (DPC). The V and J genes are TRBV5-4 and TRBJ2-7, with 9 bases fitting TRBD2. This receptor was taken from a young woman with alopecia areata. Some clones in this sample may be carry-over from other donors' samples. The CDR3 DNA reads TGTGCCAGCAGCTTGGAGGCGGGGGGGCGACCTCTTTCCTACGAGCAGTACTTC. Protein sequence: CASSLEAGGRPLSYEQYF. Based on the CDR3 plus reference TRBV5-4 and TRBJ2-7, the full variable domain is ETGVTQSPTHLIKTRGQQVTLRCSSQSGHNTVSWYQQALGQGPQFIFQYYREEENGRGNFPPRFSGLQFPNYSSELNVNALELDDSALYLCASSLEAGGRPLSYEQYFGPGTRLTVT.